This T cell receptor (beta chain) derives from a study of early T cells in non-severe SARS-CoV-2 infection. Attachment of unique molecular identifiers to individual cDNA molecules was performed. TCRdb analysed the 5' RACE reads with MiXCR anew, one entry per CDR3 protein. The repertoire holds around 67,000 distinct CDR3 sequences, with under 15% as singletons. The V and J ends lost 2 bases and 8 bases, in that order; junction bases with no gene match: 15. This CDR3 contains 19 residues. CDR1 is MNHEY, CDR2 SVGAGI, per germline. The receptor was isolated from an adult who was a healthcare worker with PCR-confirmed SARS-CoV-2 infection or an uninfected control (not recorded which). The rearrangement joins TRBV6-5 to TRBJ2-1; 13 bases are shared with TRBD2. Sequencing was carried out using whole blood. This CDR3 reads CASSYPRTSGRAGGHEQFF. CDR3 nucleotides: TGTGCCAGCAGTTACCCCCGTACTAGCGGGAGGGCCGGCGGCCATGAGCAGTTCTTC.